The 20 T cell receptor beta chains listed next were all sequenced from one sample in a study of shared T cell receptors in the human thymus. Repertoires were generated with immunoSEQ multiplex PCR, while TCRdb's copy carries only in-frame clones and drops some. The table shows 700,000 or so clones, with roughly 85% occurring only once. These same records also appear under a second study, on human thymus T cells.

The sample was thymocytes. The receptors originated from a girl under three years old with a congenital heart defect.

The rearrangement joins TRBV27 to TRBJ1-5; D perhaps matches TRBD1 (6 bases). Trimming took 5 bases from V and 4 from J, leaving 12 bases between them. Germline CDR1 is MNHEY and CDR2 is SMNVEV (reference sequence). This CDR3 has 14 residues. The CDR3 DNA follows: TGTGCCAGCAGTCCAGGACAGCGAAATCAGCCCCAGCATTTT. This codes for CASSPGQRNQPQHF.

This chain's CDR3 is CASSSGQGAVNEQFF. Here the CDR3 DNA reads TGTGCCAGCAGTTCGGGACAGGGGGCCGTCAATGAGCAGTTCTTC. The J gene is TRBJ2-1, the V gene TRBV11-2; TRBD1 matches at 12 bases. Germline CDR1 SGHAT, CDR2 FQNNGV. The length of the CDR3 is 15 residues. Trimming at V came to 6 bases and at J to 6 bases, leaving 6 bases not matched to a gene.

The rearrangement uses TRBV28 and TRBJ1-3, with TRBD1 as a possible D gene (5 bases). The germline V and J ends were trimmed by 5 bases and 1 base, with 24 bases remaining between them. The CDR3 runs to 19 residues. Germline CDR1 reads MDHEN; CDR2 reads SYDVKM. The CDR3 DNA sequence: TGTGCCAGCAGTGTTTATGGCGGGGACGGATATCTTTCTGGAAACACCATATATTTT. It yields the protein CASSVYGGDGYLSGNTIYF.

This clone has more than one count but fewer than ten. The gene calls are TRBV7-2 and TRBJ2-7, with D perhaps TRBD2 (6 bases). The CDR3 runs 16 residues. Trimming shortened V by 5 bases and J by 1 base, and 18 bases separated the two germline ends. Germline CDR1 reads SGHTA; CDR2 reads FQGNSA. The CDR3 here is CASSPPPGALSYEQYF. The CDR3 DNA sequence: TGTGCCAGCAGCCCACCCCCGGGAGCTCTTTCCTACGAGCAGTACTTC.

V is TRBV5-5 and J is TRBJ2-7; 8 nucleotides line up with TRBD1. Germline V gene data show CDR1 as SGHKS and CDR2 as YYEKEE (reference sequence). Trimming took 6 bases from V and 3 from J; bases not matched to a gene: 11. The CDR3 runs to 15 residues. In DNA form, the CDR3 reads TGTGCCAGCACCTACGAGAAGGACAGGGACTACGAGCAGTACTTC. The encoded protein is CASTYEKDRDYEQYF.

The J gene is TRBJ2-1, the V gene TRBV19, with 8 bases matching TRBD1. CDR1 is LNHDA and CDR2 is SQIVND in the germline V gene (reference sequence). After removal of 6 bases from V and 5 bases from J, the junction contained 6 bases not matched to a gene. This CDR3 has 14 residues. CDR3 bases: TGTGCCAGTAGCCACAGGGGGTCTCACAATGAGCAGTTCTTC. Translation: CASSHRGSHNEQFF.

The chain combines TRBV5-1 with TRBJ2-7; D perhaps matches TRBD1 (6 bases). V gave up 4 bases and J gave up 7 bases, with 21 bases separating them. Germline lookup yields CDR1 SGHRS and CDR2 YFSETQ. CDR3 size: 15 residues. CDR3 DNA sequence: TGCGCCAGCAGCGCGCAGAATCTTCCCAGGGGAGAGCAGTACTTC. Residues: CASSAQNLPRGEQYF.

The genes are TRBV4-1 and TRBJ2-5; D is possibly TRBD2 (6 bases). Germline values: CDR1 MGHRA, CDR2 YSYEKL. V dropped 1 base and J dropped 0 bases, with 18 bases sitting between them. This CDR3 is 18 amino acids long. The CDR3 DNA reads TGCGCCAGCAGCCAAGCCTCCGTCATCCGGGACTACCAAGAGACCCAGTACTTC. Protein product: CASSQASVIRDYQETQYF.

The chain recombines TRBV27 with TRBJ2-1, with a possible D match to TRBD1 (5 bases). The length of the CDR3 is 13 residues. Germline CDR1 reads MNHEY; CDR2 reads SMNVEV (reference sequence). V was shortened by 1 base and J by 10 bases, with 11 bases between the two germline ends. The CDR3 region has the DNA TGTGCCAGCAGTTTATTCTTAGGGGCGGAGCAGTTCTTC. Amino acid sequence: CASSLFLGAEQFF.

This chain links TRBV6-1 with TRBJ2-1, with 8 bases matching TRBD2. This CDR3 has 19 residues. The V gene end was trimmed by 1 base and the J gene end by 7 bases; junction bases not matched to a gene: 18. Germline CDR1 is MNHNS and CDR2 is SASEGT. CDR3 sequence reads: CASSEGRGAGVRNGNEQFF. CDR3 nucleotides: TGTGCCAGCAGTGAAGGAAGGGGAGCGGGAGTACGTAACGGAAATGAGCAGTTCTTC.

The chain combines TRBV10-3 with TRBJ1-2, with TRBD1 as a possible D gene (6 bases). Germline lookup yields CDR1 ENHRY and CDR2 SYGVKD. Trimming shortened V by 3 bases and J by 0 bases, and 17 bases separated the two germline ends. The CDR3 covers 17 residues. The CDR3 sequence is CAISEGLGDTTNYGYTF. The CDR3, as DNA: TGTGCCATCAGTGAAGGGTTAGGGGACACCACTAACTATGGCTACACCTTC.

The chain uses TRBV5-1 and TRBJ2-7, with D possibly being TRBD1 (6 bases). Germline assignment: CDR1 SGHRS and CDR2 YFSETQ. Trimming left V 0 bases short and J 0 bases short, with 16 bases between. The CDR3 length is 17 residues. The CDR3 loop reads CASSLVIGGRSSYEQYF. The CDR3 DNA follows: TGCGCCAGCAGCTTGGTGATAGGGGGACGGAGCTCCTACGAGCAGTACTTC.

This clone was counted between two and nine times. J is TRBJ2-3 and V is TRBV30; 8 nucleotides match TRBD1. J gave up 6 bases and V 0 bases, and 5 bases lay outside the gene matches. There are 14 residues in the CDR3. Per germline, CDR1 GTSNPN and CDR2 SVGIG (reference sequence). CDR3 DNA sequence: TGTGCCTGGAGTGTCCAGGGGGCATGGGATACGCAGTATTTT. Residues: CAWSVQGAWDTQYF.

The chain combines TRBV6-6 with TRBJ2-5; D is unresolved. With 2 bases removed from V and 5 bases from J, the gap between germline ends came to 12 bases. CDR3 length: 14 residues. Looked up from germline, CDR1 is MNHNY and CDR2 is SVGAGI (reference sequence). The chain's CDR3 is CASSYPFGVETQYF. DNA for the CDR3: TGTGCCAGCAGTTACCCTTTCGGTGTTGAGACCCAGTACTTC.

The chain links TRBV28 to TRBJ1-3; 8 bases match TRBD1. The CDR3 spans 19 residues. Trimming at V came to 7 bases and at J to 1 base, leaving 18 bases not matched to a gene. From germline, CDR1 is MDHEN and CDR2 SYDVKM. CDR3 bases: TGTGCCAGCAATCACGCGGGACAGGAGGCGGAAGAGTCTGGAAACACCATATATTTT. Its protein is CASNHAGQEAEESGNTIYF.

The chain employs TRBV30 and TRBJ1-5; unclear D gene. Looked up from germline, CDR1 is GTSNPN and CDR2 is SVGIG (reference sequence). V dropped 1 base and J dropped 0 bases, with 7 bases sitting between them. This CDR3 comprises 14 residues. This chain's CDR3 is CAWSGRDSNQPQHF. The CDR3 bases are TGTGCCTGGAGTGGGCGGGATAGCAATCAGCCCCAGCATTTT.

V gene TRBV30 combines with J gene TRBJ2-7, with 12 bases identical to TRBD1. V lost 3 bases, J lost 5 bases, and 5 bases stayed unmatched. The CDR3 extends over 14 amino acids. CDR1 is GTSNPN and CDR2 is SVGIG in the germline V gene (reference sequence). The CDR3 loop reads CAWSRDRGPHEQYF. CDR3 nucleotide sequence: TGTGCCTGGAGCCGGGACAGGGGGCCCCACGAGCAGTACTTC.

The gene calls are TRBV11-2 and TRBJ1-5; tentatively, D is TRBD1 (5 bases). The CDR3 totals 14 residues. Trimming left V 4 bases short and J 7 bases short, with 14 bases between. Germline V lookup: CDR1 SGHAT, CDR2 FQNNGV. CDR3 sequence reads: CASSWGREGQPQHF. CDR3 nucleotide sequence: TGTGCCAGCAGCTGGGGCAGGGAGGGACAGCCCCAGCATTTT.

This chain uses TRBV5-1 with TRBJ1-4, with TRBD1 matching 10 bases. Germline assignment: CDR1 SGHRS and CDR2 YFSETQ. V lost 2 bases to trimming and J lost 7 bases; unmatched junction nucleotides: 14. The length of the CDR3 is 18 residues. Written as DNA, the CDR3 is TGCGCCAGCAGCTTTACCCTCCTCCGACAGGGGGCGAGTGAAAAACTGTTTTTT. Translation gives CASSFTLLRQGASEKLFF.

This sequence joins TRBV11-2 and TRBJ1-1; possible D gene TRBD1, 5 bases. V was shortened by 6 bases and J by 3 bases, with 14 bases between the two germline ends. The CDR3 is made up of 14 amino acids. Germline CDR1 SGHAT, CDR2 FQNNGV. In DNA form, the CDR3 reads TGTGCCAGCAGTCCAGGGTACGAACACACTGAAGCTTTCTTT. It encodes CASSPGYEHTEAFF.